Listed below are T cell receptor beta chains from one sample, sequenced in a study of blood T cell repertoires in COVID-19. TCRdb's copy holds only in-frame clones and misses some; the assay was immunoSEQ multiplex PCR. The data show under 200,000 clones, 88% seen once. The sequenced sample consisted of peripheral blood. The receptor set was obtained from a man between 40 and 49 years old with active or convalescent COVID-19. Both conserved end residues are part of each CDR3. D genes are given only for firm matches. The listing skips clone size in some rows; elsewhere it reads once, few, many or a size class.

clone_size	d_call	v_call	j_call	cdr3_aa	cdr3_nt
NA	NA	TRBV10-3	TRBJ1-1	CAIRQGNTEAFF	TGTGCCATCAGACAGGGAAACACTGAAGCTTTCTTT
few	TRBD2	TRBV5-1	TRBJ2-1	CASSSGGLAAMHEQFF	TGCGCCAGCAGCTCCGGGGGACTAGCGGCCATGCATGAGCAGTTCTTC
NA	NA	TRBV5-1	TRBJ1-1	CASSLTGPGTEAFF	TGCGCCAGCAGCTTGACAGGGCCGGGCACTGAAGCTTTCTTT
NA	NA	TRBV5-4	TRBJ1-1	CASSLEGRGNTEAFF	TGTGCCAGCAGCTTGGAGGGCAGGGGGAACACTGAAGCTTTCTTT
NA	TRBD1	TRBV29-1	TRBJ1-1	CSGGTGLNTEAFF	TGCAGCGGAGGGACAGGATTGAACACTGAAGCTTTCTTT
NA	TRBD2	TRBV19	TRBJ2-2	CASSIVAGSYTGELFF	TGTGCCAGTAGTATTGTAGCGGGAAGCTACACCGGGGAGCTGTTTTTT
NA	TRBD1	TRBV27	TRBJ2-3	CASSKDRDPDTQYF	TGTGCCAGCAGCAAAGACAGGGACCCAGATACGCAGTATTTT
NA	TRBD1	TRBV28	TRBJ2-7	CASSLGTGFNLSYEQYF	TGTGCCAGCAGTTTAGGGACAGGCTTTAACCTCTCCTACGAGCAGTACTTC
NA	NA	TRBV6-6	TRBJ1-1	CASSYSTDTEAFF	TGTGCCAGCAGTTACTCGACAGACACTGAAGCTTTCTTT
NA	NA	TRBV25-1	TRBJ2-6	CASSFQAGANVLTF	TGTGCCAGCAGTTTTCAGGCTGGGGCCAACGTCCTGACTTTC
NA	NA	TRBV2	TRBJ2-2	CASRVDTNTGELFF	TGTGCCAGCAGGGTAGACACTAACACCGGGGAGCTGTTTTTT
NA	TRBD1	TRBV5-5	TRBJ2-5	CASSLGEATGGRETQYF	TGTGCCAGCAGCTTGGGCGAAGCGACAGGGGGCCGGGAGACCCAGTACTTC
NA	NA	TRBV6-5	TRBJ2-3	CASSYLIGTSTDTQYF	TGTGCCAGCAGTTACCTAATCGGGACTAGCACAGATACGCAGTATTTT
NA	NA	TRBV30	TRBJ1-4	CASKKGRANEKLFF	TGTGCCTCAAAAAAGGGGAGGGCGAATGAAAAACTGTTTTTT
few	NA	TRBV7-9	TRBJ1-1	CASSLRGNTEAFF	TGTGCCAGCAGCTTACGGGGGAACACTGAAGCTTTCTTT
NA	NA	TRBV7-9	TRBJ2-3	CASSFAGSTTDTQYF	TGTGCCAGCAGCTTTGCGGGGTCTACCACAGATACGCAGTATTTT
NA	NA	TRBV6-4	TRBJ2-1	CASSSGSYNEQFF	TGTGCCAGCAGTAGCGGCTCCTACAATGAGCAGTTCTTC
NA	NA	TRBV18	TRBJ2-7	CASSPKQGREQYF	TGTGCCAGCTCTCCAAAACAGGGGAGGGAGCAGTACTTC
NA	NA	TRBV19	TRBJ1-5	CASSVGGATNQPQHF	TGTGCCAGTAGTGTCGGGGGGGCGACCAATCAGCCCCAGCATTTT
NA	TRBD2	TRBV11-2	TRBJ2-5	CASSLGLAGLAETQYF	TGTGCCAGCAGCTTAGGACTAGCGGGGCTGGCAGAGACCCAGTACTTC
NA	NA	TRBV4-2	TRBJ1-2	CASSQDRGIYGYTF	TGTGCCAGCAGCCAAGACAGGGGCATCTATGGCTACACCTTC
NA	NA	TRBV11-2	TRBJ1-1	CASSYLIRVQGNTEAFF	TGTGCCAGCAGCTACTTGATCAGGGTCCAGGGGAACACTGAAGCTTTCTTT
once	NA	TRBV5-1	TRBJ1-6	CASSLAQFQLDSPLHF	TGCGCCAGCAGCTTGGCGCAATTTCAGCTAGATTCACCCCTCCACTTT
NA	NA	TRBV11-2	TRBJ1-4	CASSLTGGPGEKLFF	TGTGCCAGCAGCTTAACGGGGGGGCCTGGTGAAAAACTGTTTTTT
NA	NA	TRBV6-5	TRBJ1-1	CAKGRLQSGTEAFF	TGTGCCAAAGGGAGACTGCAGTCGGGGACTGAAGCTTTCTTT
NA	NA	TRBV14	TRBJ1-1	CATQAVGGYTEAFF	TGTGCCACCCAGGCGGTCGGGGGGTACACTGAAGCTTTCTTT
NA	NA	TRBV19	TRBJ1-3	CASSIADTGNTIYF	TGTGCCAGTAGTATCGCTGACACTGGAAACACCATATATTTT
NA	TRBD1	TRBV19	TRBJ2-3	CASRSTPGTGDPAPDTQYF	TGTGCCAGTAGATCCACCCCCGGGACAGGGGACCCAGCCCCAGATACGCAGTATTTT
NA	NA	TRBV7-9	TRBJ1-2	CASSSQGAQGYTF	TGTGCCAGCAGCTCCCAAGGGGCTCAAGGCTACACCTTC
NA	NA	TRBV4-2	TRBJ2-5	CASSQPDQPGETQYF	TGTGCCAGCAGCCAACCTGACCAACCGGGGGAGACCCAGTACTTC
NA	TRBD2	TRBV3-1/TRBV3-2	TRBJ2-2	CASSQGPSGLGGELFF	TGTGCCAGCAGCCAGGGACCTAGCGGTCTAGGGGGGGAGCTGTTTTTT
NA	TRBD1	TRBV18	TRBJ2-7	CASSQDRAYEQYF	TGTGCCAGCTCACAAGACAGGGCCTACGAGCAGTACTTC
NA	NA	TRBV29-1	TRBJ2-5	CSVGPSQETQYF	TGCAGCGTTGGCCCCAGCCAAGAGACCCAGTACTTC
NA	NA	TRBV6-5	TRBJ2-3	CAGGLRTDTQYF	TGTGCCGGGGGACTTCGCACAGATACGCAGTATTTT
NA	TRBD2	TRBV30	TRBJ2-3	CAWSPDLGGRGSFTDTQYF	TGTGCCTGGAGCCCCGATCTTGGCGGGAGAGGGAGCTTCACAGATACGCAGTATTTT